The clone carrying this T cell receptor beta chain was detected only a few times. What it binds is not known. Time point here: baseline, week 1 (first vaccination visit). Noted treatment: pre-vaccination baseline after standard-of-care therapy. This record comes from a study of a mutant IDH1 vaccine in newly diagnosed glioma. Sequencing used immunoSEQ multiplex PCR; TCRdb keeps in-frame clones, though not all of them. The sample has around 92,000 clones; about 90% are singletons. The study's findings and limits: Changes to the top peripheral T cell clonotypes appeared unrelated to pseudoprogression.

Trimming stripped 5 bases from V and 5 bases from J, with 4 bases between. The CDR3 extends over 11 amino acids. Germline V gives CDR1 SGHDN, CDR2 FVKESK. This chain links TRBV14 with TRBJ2-1; no definite D call. The input for sequencing was PBMCs, taken from a glioma patient treated with radiotherapy, temozolomide or both. The TCR was taken from a woman aged 50 to 65 with glioma. CDR3 nucleotide sequence: TGTGCCAGCAGCTACCACAATGAGCAGTTCTTC. As protein: CASSYHNEQFF.